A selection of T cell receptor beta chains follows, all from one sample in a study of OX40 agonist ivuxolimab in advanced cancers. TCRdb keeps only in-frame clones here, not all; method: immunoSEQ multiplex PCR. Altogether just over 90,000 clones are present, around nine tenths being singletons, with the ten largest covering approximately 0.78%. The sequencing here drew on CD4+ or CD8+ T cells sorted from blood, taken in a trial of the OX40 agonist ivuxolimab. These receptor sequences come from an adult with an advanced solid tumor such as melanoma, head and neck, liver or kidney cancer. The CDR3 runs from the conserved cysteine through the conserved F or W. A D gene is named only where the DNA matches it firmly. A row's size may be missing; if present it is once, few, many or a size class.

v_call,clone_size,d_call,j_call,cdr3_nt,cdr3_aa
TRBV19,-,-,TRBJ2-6,TGTGCCAGTAGTTTCTGGACTGGCTCTGGGGCCAACGTCCTGACTTTC,CASSFWTGSGANVLTF
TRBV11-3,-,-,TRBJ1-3,TGTGCCAGCAGCCGACGGAGGGGCTACTCTGGAAACACCATATATTTT,CASSRRRGYSGNTIYF
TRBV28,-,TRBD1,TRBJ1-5,TGTGCCAGCAGTGTTCGACAGGGGGAAAGTAATCAGCCCCAGCATTTT,CASSVRQGESNQPQHF
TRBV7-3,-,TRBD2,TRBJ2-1,TGTGCCAGCAGCCTATCGAGACTAGCGGGGGGGAATGAGCAGTTCTTC,CASSLSRLAGGNEQFF
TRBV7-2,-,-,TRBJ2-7,TGTGCCAGCAGCTTAGCGGTGGGGCTATTCATATACGAGCAGTACTTC,CASSLAVGLFIYEQYF
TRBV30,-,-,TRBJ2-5,TGTGCCTGGAGTCCGGAGAGAGAGACCCAGTACTTC,CAWSPERETQYF
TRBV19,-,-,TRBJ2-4,TGTGCCAGTAGTATAGGAGGGGGATCTAAAAACATTCAGTACTTC,CASSIGGGSKNIQYF
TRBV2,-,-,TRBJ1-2,TGTGCCAGCAGTGTCAACGGCGGTACCTATGGCTACACCTTC,CASSVNGGTYGYTF
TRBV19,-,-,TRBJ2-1,TGTGCCAGTAGTATGGAATCTTCCTACAATGAGCAGTTCTTC,CASSMESSYNEQFF
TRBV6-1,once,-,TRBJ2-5,TGTGCCAGCACCGATACGGGGGTGCGGGAGACCCAGTACTTC,CASTDTGVRETQYF
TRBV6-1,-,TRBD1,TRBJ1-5,TGTGCCAGCAGCCGCGACAGGGCGGGTCAGCCCCAGCATTTT,CASSRDRAGQPQHF
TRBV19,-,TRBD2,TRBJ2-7,TGTGCCAGTAGTTCCGGACTAGCGGGATCCTACGAGCAGTACTTC,CASSSGLAGSYEQYF
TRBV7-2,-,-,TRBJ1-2,TGTGCCAGCAGCTTAGGGGTCACCGAGGGAGGCTACACCTTC,CASSLGVTEGGYTF
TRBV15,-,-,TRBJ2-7,TGTGCCACCAGCAGACCCTCAAGGACCTACGAGCAGTACTTC,CATSRPSRTYEQYF
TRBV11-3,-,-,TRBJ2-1,TGTGCCAGCAGCTTTGCCAGGGACAATGAGCAGTTCTTC,CASSFARDNEQFF
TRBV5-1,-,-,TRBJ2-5,TGCGCCAGCAGCTCGAGGGAGGGGGGGAAGACCCAGTACTTC,CASSSREGGKTQYF
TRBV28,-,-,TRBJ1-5,TGTGCCAGCAGTTTACCGGCAGGGGTTAGCAATCAGCCCCAGCATTTT,CASSLPAGVSNQPQHF
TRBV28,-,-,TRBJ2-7,TGTGCCAGCAGTTTATATCGCGGGAAGCAGTACTTC,CASSLYRGKQYF
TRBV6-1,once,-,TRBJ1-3,TGTGCCAGCAGTGAGATCGGGAGAGCTGGAAACACCATATATTTT,CASSEIGRAGNTIYF
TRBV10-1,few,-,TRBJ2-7,TGCGCCAGCAGTGAGTCGAAACGGCGCGGGATTATCTGCTACGAGCAGTACTTC,CASSESKRRGIICYEQYF
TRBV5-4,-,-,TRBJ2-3,TGTGCCAGCAGCTTCTCCCTAAATACAGATACGCAGTATTTT,CASSFSLNTDTQYF
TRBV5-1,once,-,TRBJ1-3,TGCGCCAGCAGCTTGACAGATTCCTCTGGAAACACCATATATTTT,CASSLTDSSGNTIYF
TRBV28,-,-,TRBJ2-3,TGTGCCAGCAGGCCTAACATTAAAAGACGCCGGGTGGATACGCAGTATTTT,CASRPNIKRRRVDTQYF
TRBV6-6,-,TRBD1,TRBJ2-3,TGTGCCAGCACCCACCCCCGGGACAGCAGCACAGATACGCAGTATTTT,CASTHPRDSSTDTQYF
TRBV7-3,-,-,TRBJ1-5,TGTGCCAGCAGCTTTGGACCAAATCAGCCCCAGCATTTT,CASSFGPNQPQHF
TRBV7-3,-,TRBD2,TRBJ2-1,TGTGCCAGCAGCGGGGAAGCGGGAGAAGATGAGCAGTTCTTC,CASSGEAGEDEQFF
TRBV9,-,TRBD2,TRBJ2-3,TGTGCCAGCAGCGCACTAGCGGGAGCCAACACAGATACGCAGTATTTT,CASSALAGANTDTQYF
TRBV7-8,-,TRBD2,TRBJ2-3,TGTGCCAGCAGCTTAGTCGCTAGCGGGAGCACAGATACGCAGTATTTT,CASSLVASGSTDTQYF
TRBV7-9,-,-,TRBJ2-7,TGTGCCAGCAGCAGAGTCGGAATAGCGAACCGTAACTACGAGCAGTACTTC,CASSRVGIANRNYEQYF
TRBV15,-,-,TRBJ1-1,TGTGCCACCAGCAGAGGTACGGGAGCCCCTTTGCACACTGAAGCTTTCTTT,CATSRGTGAPLHTEAFF
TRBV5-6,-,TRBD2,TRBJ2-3,TGTGCCAGCAGCTTTCTAGCGGGGGGGCCCACAGATACGCAGTATTTT,CASSFLAGGPTDTQYF